The present T cell receptor beta chain was sequenced within a study of blood T cell repertoires in COVID-19. TCRdb's table, derived via immunoSEQ multiplex PCR, lists solely in-frame clones and lacks some. The table has some 98,000 clones, 70% to 85% seen once. Germline V gene sequence: CDR1 SQVTM, CDR2 ANQGSEA. J gave up 5 bases and V 7 bases, and 7 bases lay outside the gene matches. The CDR3 covers 13 residues. The TCR comes from a man in his 70s with active or convalescent COVID-19. V and J are TRBV29-1 and TRBJ2-7; TRBD1 agrees at 11 bases. Sequencing was carried out using peripheral blood. CDR3 DNA sequence: TGCAGCGGTGGGACAGGGGGTACCAACGAGCAGTACTTC. This gives the protein CSGGTGGTNEQYF.